A single sample gave rise to the 21 T cell receptor beta chains below, sequenced in a study of T-cell memory formation after mild COVID-19. MiXCR was run by TCRdb on the 5' RACE reads, yielding one entry per CDR3 protein. Seen here are more than 300,000 distinct CDR3 sequences, approximately 14% observed once, and the top ten hold about 24%. The sequenced material came from PBMCs or a T cell subset sorted from them (not recorded which). Source of these receptors: a man aged 18-30 years who had mild COVID-19 (a few samples of this study predate the infection). Cell type and time point are not known.

Concerning this clonotype: Possible read error: a much larger clone is one base away. The CDR3 carries no conserved terminal phenylalanine or tryptophan, so it likely arises from a read error. This chain's CDR3 is CASSFRGTEAFY. CDR3 in DNA: TGTGCCAGCAGCTTCAGGGGGACTGAAGCTTTCTAT. The chain joins TRBV11-2 to TRBJ1-1; 7 bases align to TRBD1. Germline CDR1 is SGHAT and CDR2 is FQNNGV. J lost 5 bases, V lost 3 bases, and 0 bases had no gene match. CDR3 size: 12 residues.

This clonotype occurred many times. The CDR3 DNA is TGTGCCAGCAGCCTGCAGCTTTTGGGCGGTCTCACAGATACGCAGTATTTT. Protein: CASSLQLLGGLTDTQYF. The J gene is TRBJ2-3, the V gene TRBV7-2, with D unclear. Germline V gene lookup returns CDR1 SGHTA and CDR2 FQGNSA. The CDR3 runs to 17 residues. The V gene lost 5 bases and the J gene lost 2 bases, with 20 bases spanning the gap.

In its sample, this clonotype was seen a few times. The chain is built from TRBV2 and TRBJ1-2, with D uncertain. This CDR3 is 11 amino acids long. Germline CDR1 and CDR2: SNHLY and FYNNEI. V dropped 4 bases and J dropped 8 bases, with 8 bases sitting between them. The CDR3 spells CASSGRRGYTF. In DNA form, the CDR3 reads TGTGCCAGCAGTGGTCGTAGGGGCTACACCTTC.

In its sample, this clonotype was seen a few times. The chain combines TRBV19 with TRBJ1-1; possibly TRBD1 for D (5 bases). Per the germline V gene, CDR1 is LNHDA and CDR2 is SQIVND (reference sequence). V lost 7 bases and J 2 bases, leaving 17 bases between the germline ends. The CDR3 sequence is 15 residues long. The CDR3 bases are TGTGCCAGTACGAACGGTGGGGGTATCAACACTGAAGCTTTCTTT. It specifies CASTNGGGINTEAFF. Full variable domain (rest looked up from reference TRBV19 and TRBJ1-1): DGGITQSPKYLFRKEGQNVTLSCEQNLNHDAMYWYRQDPGQGLRLIYYSQIVNDFQKGDIAEGYSVSREKKESFPLTVTSAQKNPTAFYLCASTNGGGINTEAFFGQGTRLTVV.

The chain recombines TRBV28 with TRBJ1-6; D is unresolved. There are 13 residues in the CDR3. CDR1 is MDHEN and CDR2 is SYDVKM in the germline V gene. Trimming cost V 4 bases and J 7 bases, with 8 bases left between them. This CDR3 is CASSSLQNSPLHF. The DNA of the CDR3 is TGTGCCAGCAGTTCGCTACAGAATTCACCCCTCCACTTT. Filled out from reference TRBV28 and TRBJ1-6, the complete variable domain reads DVKVTQSSRYLVKRTGEKVFLECVQDMDHENMFWYRQDPGLGLRLIYFSYDVKMKEKGDIPEGYSVSREKKERFSLILESASTNQTSMYLCASSSLQNSPLHFGNGTRLTVT.

This clonotype appeared a few times. This chain joins TRBV12-3 or TRBV12-4 and TRBJ2-6, with no clear D. The V gene lost 6 bases and the J gene lost 2 bases, with 11 bases spanning the gap. The length of the CDR3 is 15 residues. The DNA of the CDR3 is TGTGCCAGCAGCTTTGGCCGCACTGGGGCCAACGTCCTGACTTTC. This sequence encodes CASSFGRTGANVLTF.

The sample holds a few counts of this clonotype. The chain uses TRBV4-1 and TRBJ2-5, with 14 positions matching TRBD2. The germline V gene encodes CDR1 MGHRA and CDR2 YSYEKL. The CDR3 runs 15 residues. V lost 3 bases and J lost 4; bases outside the gene matches: 1. The CDR3 DNA sequence: TGCGCCAGCAGCCATGGGACTAGCGGGGGAGAGACCCAGTACTTC. Encoded protein: CASSHGTSGGETQYF.

Ten or more counts support this clonotype. This chain joins TRBV7-2 and TRBJ2-7, with D possibly TRBD2 on 6 matching bases. Trimming shortened V by 0 bases and J by 3 bases, and 6 bases separated the two germline ends. The CDR3 covers 13 residues. CDR1 is SGHTA, CDR2 FQGNSA, per germline. The CDR3 loop is CASSLAGGYEQYV. CDR3 in DNA: TGTGCCAGCAGCTTAGCGGGGGGCTACGAGCAGTACGTC.

Only a few counts were recorded for this clonotype. The chain recombines TRBV28 with TRBJ1-4; unclear D gene. V was cut by 11 bases and J by 6 bases, with 13 bases left in between. Germline V gene data show CDR1 as MDHEN and CDR2 as SYDVKM. The CDR3 is 12 amino acids. CDR3 coding DNA: TGTGCCTCGATGGCGTTGGATGAAAAACTGTTTTTT. This encodes CASMALDEKLFF.

CDR3 nucleotide sequence: TGTGCCAGCAGCCCCTCGTTTTCCCAGTTGAGGTCCGGGGAGCTGTTTTTT. This codes for CASSPSFSQLRSGELFF. The chain carries TRBV5-8 and TRBJ2-2; D unclear. This CDR3 is 17 amino acids long. CDR1 and CDR2 (germline): SGHTS, YDEGEE. Trimming removed 4 bases at V and 6 bases at J, with 22 bases between. The complete variable domain, with remaining parts taken from reference TRBV5-8 and TRBJ2-2, reads EAGVTQSPTHLIKTRGQQATLRCSPISGHTSVYWYQQALGLGLQFLLWYDEGEERNRGNFPPRFSGRQFPNYSSELNVNALELEDSALYLCASSPSFSQLRSGELFFGEGSRLTVL.

This clonotype occurred a few times. This rearrangement joins TRBV7-2 to TRBJ2-3, with D maybe TRBD2 (5 bases). The CDR3 has 15 amino acids. Trimming pared 1 base from V and 4 bases from J, leaving 12 bases between. The germline CDR1 and CDR2 sequences are SGHTA and FQGNSA. This CDR3 reads CASSLVGPSPDTQYF. CDR3 nucleotide sequence: TGTGCCAGCAGCTTAGTCGGGCCTAGCCCAGATACGCAGTATTTT.

This clonotype appeared a few times. CDR3 bases: TGTGCCATCAGCCCAGGCGGGGGCGGGCGGGAGACCCAGTACTTC. It specifies CAISPGGGGRETQYF. The chain joins TRBV10-3 to TRBJ2-5; TRBD2 might be the D (7 bases). The germline V gene has CDR1 ENHRY and CDR2 SYGVKD. V was trimmed by 6 bases and J by 5 bases, leaving 19 bases between them. CDR3 size: 15 residues.

This clonotype was counted between two and nine times. The V gene is TRBV7-2, the J gene TRBJ1-2; D not certain. Germline CDR1 is SGHTA and CDR2 is FQGNSA. The CDR3 has 14 residues. V was cut by 1 base and J by 8 bases, with 14 bases left in between. The CDR3 DNA reads TGTGCCAGCAGCTTAGTGTATCAGGCTTGGGGCTACACCTTC. This translates into CASSLVYQAWGYTF.

This chain links TRBV11-2 with TRBJ2-3; 7 bases are shared with TRBD1. The germline gives CDR1 SGHAT, CDR2 FQNNGV. V lost 5 bases to trimming and J lost 6 bases; unmatched junction nucleotides: 8. The CDR3 loop spans 14 amino acids. The CDR3, as DNA: TGTGCCAGCAGCATTTCCAGGGGGTTGGATACGCAGTATTTT. This sequence encodes CASSISRGLDTQYF.

This clonotype was seen only a few times. The chain recombines TRBV18 with TRBJ1-1; D not resolved. The V end lost 3 bases, the J end lost 3 bases, and 11 bases lay between the germline ends. This CDR3 comprises 14 residues. Germline loops: CDR1 KGHSH, CDR2 LQKENI. The CDR3 DNA reads as TGTGCCAGCTCACCCCTGGACGGCCACACTGAAGCTTTCTTT. Amino acid sequence: CASSPLDGHTEAFF.

V gene TRBV9 combines with J gene TRBJ1-2; D perhaps matches TRBD1 (6 bases). Germline V gives CDR1 SGDLS, CDR2 YYNGEE. CDR3 length equals 15 residues. Trimming shortened V by 0 bases and J by 6 bases, and 15 bases separated the two germline ends. The CDR3 protein is CASSVDGRGVDGYTF. The CDR3 bases are TGTGCCAGCAGCGTAGATGGCAGGGGAGTCGATGGCTACACCTTC.

This clonotype was seen a handful of times. CDR3 nucleotides: TGTGCCAGCAGTAAAAAGGGCGGGGACCTACGGGAGCAGTACGTC. Its protein product is CASSKKGGDLREQYV. The chain combines TRBV6-5 with TRBJ2-7, with D maybe TRBD2 (6 bases). This CDR3 is 15 amino acids long. The V end was cut by 5 bases, the J end by 7 bases, with 21 bases between. CDR1 and CDR2 (germline): MNHEY, SVGAGI.

The rearrangement uses TRBV21-1 and TRBJ2-5. TRBV21-1 is tagged as a pseudogene. The CDR3 consists of 17 residues. The CDR3 DNA reads as TGTGCCAGCAGCAAAGCGGGGCAGGATATTCTCCAAGAGACCCAGTACTTC. The encoded protein is CASSKAGQDILQETQYF.

The chain couples TRBV15 to TRBJ1-2, with D possibly TRBD1 on 6 matching bases. The germline V and J ends were trimmed by 1 base and 7 bases, with 10 bases remaining between them. Germline values: CDR1 LNHNV, CDR2 YYDKDF (reference sequence). The CDR3 length is 13 residues. The CDR3 coding sequence is TGTGCCACCAGCAGAGCTGGGGGCGTTGGCTACACCTTC. Its protein product is CATSRAGGVGYTF.

This clonotype was counted many times. The chain couples TRBV7-2 to TRBJ2-5, with D maybe TRBD1 (5 bases). V was pared by 3 bases and J by 0 bases, with 8 bases between. In germline, CDR1 is SGHTA, CDR2 FQGNSA. This CDR3 is 14 amino acids long. CDR3 loop: CASSFQGNQETQYF. In DNA form, the CDR3 reads TGTGCCAGCAGCTTTCAGGGTAACCAAGAGACCCAGTACTTC.

The chain couples TRBV7-2 to TRBJ2-1, with D possibly matching TRBD2 (5 bases). Trimming removed 4 bases from V and 3 bases from J, with 13 bases in between. The CDR3 has 15 amino acids. CDR1 is SGHTA and CDR2 is FQGNSA in the germline V gene. CDR3 DNA: TGTGCCAGCAGCTCCGCCACCGGGAACTACAATGAGCAGTTCTTC. Amino acid sequence: CASSSATGNYNEQFF.